This T cell receptor beta chain appears in the sequencing data of a study of CD8 T cells in ankylosing spondylitis. This clonotype was recorded at least ten times. Antigen: not known. By quantitative 5'-RACE with molecular barcodes, the TCR beta libraries were made. Each CDR3 protein is one row after TCRdb ran MiXCR on the 5' RACE reads. This sample has roughly 250,000 distinct CDR3 sequences, with 8.6% found just once. General study findings and limits: Peripheral blood held disease-linked clones only at relatively low frequency, and these were CD8+. Characteristic of ankylosing spondylitis blood, it appeared, was a TCR beta motif comprising about 8 highly homologous variants.

The receptor was derived from a male donor with ankylosing spondylitis or in good health (not recorded which). The sequenced sample consisted of blood, either unsorted or a sorted T cell fraction (not recorded which).

CDR3 sequence: CASSESRNNEQFF. In DNA form, the CDR3 reads TGCGCCAGCAGTGAGTCCCGTAACAATGAGCAGTTCTTC. The chain combines TRBV10-2 with TRBJ2-1; D not certain. The CDR3 loop spans 13 amino acids. Germline V gene sequence: CDR1 WSHSY, CDR2 SAAADI. V lost 0 bases and J lost 5, with 5 bases in between.